These 4 T cell receptor beta chains were all obtained from the same sample, sequenced in a study of shared T cell receptors in the human thymus. TCRdb keeps only in-frame clones here, not all; method: immunoSEQ multiplex PCR. Here the sample spans roughly 700,000 clones, approximately 88% being singletons. These data also featured in a second study, about human thymus T cells.

The sample taken for sequencing was thymocytes. The receptors derive from a boy younger than two with a congenital heart defect.

This clone appeared a single time. The V call is TRBV4-2, the J call TRBJ2-7, with D unresolved. CDR1 and CDR2 (germline): LGHNA, YNFKEQ. The germline V and J ends were trimmed by 3 bases and 1 base, with 19 bases remaining between them. The CDR3 has 17 amino acids. As DNA, the CDR3 is TGTGCCAGCAGCCATATAATAACTGGTCACCGTTCCTACGAGCAGTACTTC. Translating it yields CASSHIITGHRSYEQYF.

The V call is TRBV5-1, the J call TRBJ2-1; 8 bases align to TRBD1. V trimming: 1 base; J trimming: 4 bases; junction bases outside the gene matches: 25. The germline V gene has CDR1 SGHRS and CDR2 YFSETQ. CDR3 length: 22 amino acids. The CDR3 loop reads CASSLRFGTGGGVGLLYNEQFF. The CDR3 bases are TGCGCCAGCAGCTTGCGGTTTGGGACAGGAGGGGGAGTGGGACTCCTATACAATGAGCAGTTCTTC.

V is TRBV19 and J is TRBJ2-2, with D unresolved. Germline CDR1 LNHDA, CDR2 SQIVND (reference sequence). The CDR3 is made up of 14 amino acids. Trimming stripped 3 bases from V and 2 bases from J, with 7 bases between. The CDR3 region has the DNA TGTGCCAGTAGTATGGCTTACAACACCGGGGAGCTGTTTTTT. Translation: CASSMAYNTGELFF.

The rearrangement joins TRBV27 to TRBJ2-5, with 7 bases that match TRBD1. This CDR3 is built from 16 residues. Losses at the gene ends were 5 bases for V and 2 bases for J; bases not matched to a gene: 11. The germline CDR1 and CDR2 sequences are MNHEY and SMNVEV (reference sequence). DNA of the CDR3: TGTGCCAGCAGTCCTCCTGGGACAGCTTATCAAGAGACCCAGTACTTC. This sequence encodes CASSPPGTAYQETQYF.